This TCR beta chain was documented in a study of T cells in Graves' hyperthyroidism and ophthalmopathy (dated by TCRdb to the late 2010s). Regarding the research as a whole: Peripheral blood samples were taken at initial diagnosis, before any treatment was given. After blood sampling, hyperthyroidism patients were treated with methimazole at a starting dose of 30 mg daily, and ophthalmopathy patients were treated with high-dose intravenous methylprednisolone. A discovery cohort of about a hundred patients, roughly 45 with Graves' ophthalmopathy and over 55 with stable Graves' hyperthyroidism, was used to find distinguishing TCR V-J signatures. The 100 or so discovery patients were randomly split 7:3 into training and test sets. Prospective prediction of ophthalmopathy was tested in an independent validation cohort consisting of 18 hyperthyroidism patients and 15 to 17 patients who later progressed to ophthalmopathy. The paper reports TCR Vbeta CDR3 sequencing of fewer than 150 peripheral blood samples: approximately 41 ophthalmopathy, under 80 hyperthyroidism and approximately 17 progressor patients. Thyroid tissue and blood T-cell repertoires from about six Graves' hyperthyroidism patients were also compared in the study. The paper as a whole reports these results and caveats: No statistical method was used to set the sample size in advance, and investigators knew the group allocation. During validation, the model predicted progression to ophthalmopathy a median of roughly six months ahead of onset, with around 65% sensitivity and more than 72% specificity. Blood samples also contained most of the expanded thyroid clonotypes (frequency above 0.001), which suggests that blood repertoires may reflect thyroid immune responses. In cross-validation, a model built on a 13 V-J signature told ophthalmopathy apart from stable hyperthyroidism with 87.88% sensitivity and around 81% specificity, and in testing the same model reached 80%/75%.

The cysteine opens and the phenylalanine closes a CDR3 of 16 amino acids. Just the 48-base CDR3 DNA is kept, in frame starting at base 1. Trimming takes 6 bases off V and 1 base off J; junction bases not matched to a gene: 8. CDR1 and CDR2 (SQVTM, ANQGSEA) derive from the germline V gene. A patient counted as having stable Graves' hyperthyroidism if no progression to ophthalmopathy occurred over 18 months of follow-up. Hyperthyroidism patients were newly diagnosed, had a disease duration of under 2 months, and were aged 18 to 65 years. Patients with uncontrolled infections, other autoimmune diseases, pregnancy or lactation were excluded. Diagnoses relied on clinical symptoms, serum thyroxine and TRAb, thyroid ultrasound and orbital computed tomography. PBMCs were separated from about 10 ml of fresh peripheral blood using Ficoll-Paque density gradient centrifugation. Total RNA was extracted using Trizol reagent, and RNA quality was assessed on an Agilent 2100 Bioanalyzer.

The TCR beta CDR3 regions were amplified from the RNA transcripts. The first round of RT-PCR for the TCR CDR3 was performed with the HTBI primer set and the Qiagen OneStep RT-PCR kit. The libraries were constructed in a second round of multiplex PCR and then size-selected and purified. The libraries were sequenced on an Illumina HiSeq2000 using paired-end 100 bp reads. Under the source paper's analysis protocol: Raw data were processed with SOAPnuke, discarding reads with adapters, uncalled bases, mean Phred below 15, or no exact constant-primer or identifier match. COPE v1.2.5 was used to merge high-quality paired reads, and clonotypes were defined as unique nucleotide sequences. MiTCR v1.1 was used to align the clonotypes against IMGT TRBV, TRBD and TRBJ reference segments. Analysis was restricted to V-J combinations with a frequency above 0.0001, which covered approximately 99% of repertoires. A TCS score was defined as the ratio of F50 (clonal expansion) to E x V (chaos), with BLOSUM62-based TCRdist applied between CDR3 peptides within each V-J. Welch's t-statistics and random forest reduced 500 to 550 V-J features to 13, which were used in a naive Bayes classifier (R e1071). The public reads were quality trimmed at Q25 with fastp and then assembled into clones with MiXCR by TCRdb, keeping productive beta chains. One record per CDR3 amino acid sequence lists the most common genes and DNA. None of the V and J calls come from the authors' own analysis; TCRdb made them. For this sample the table gives fewer than 350,000 distinct CDR3 sequences, of which about 20% were detected only once. The ten largest account for 45% to 50% of the sample.

This clonotype was seen more than once but under ten times. Its antigen is not yet known. Per-base qualities were not stored, and no clone one base away is much larger. The source material was blood. The TCR originated in a woman between 45 and 60 years old with Graves' hyperthyroidism. The V and J genes are TRBV29-1 and TRBJ2-6; 8 central bases correspond to TRBD1. The DNA sequence is given as TGCAGCGTAGAGGACAGGGCAGTGTCTGGGGCCAACGTCCTGACTTTC. The resulting protein is CSVEDRAVSGANVLTF. Beyond the CDR3, the reference TRBV29-1 and TRBJ2-6 genes provide the residues; the full variable domain reads: SAVISQKPSRDICQRGTSLTIQCQVDSQVTMMFWYRQQPGQSLTLIATANQGSEATYESGFVIDKFPISRPNLTFSTLTVSNMSPEDSSIYLCSVEDRAVSGANVLTFGAGSRLTVL.